This passage covers 14 T cell receptor beta chains from one sample sequenced in a study of shared T cell receptors in the human thymus. Sequencing used immunoSEQ multiplex PCR; TCRdb keeps in-frame clones, though not all of them. The sample records hundreds of thousands of clones, around 87% being singletons. The same data also went into a second study, on human thymus T cells.

The material sequenced was thymocytes. Source of these receptors: a boy under two years old with a congenital heart defect.

This clone has just one count. V gene TRBV7-2 combines with J gene TRBJ2-5, with 10 bases aligning to TRBD2. Losses at the gene ends were 0 bases for V and 1 base for J; bases not matched to a gene: 5. Germline V gives CDR1 SGHTA, CDR2 FQGNSA. The CDR3 length is 17 residues. The CDR3 sequence is CASSLAFQRGGQETQYF. As DNA, the CDR3 is TGTGCCAGCAGCTTAGCGTTCCAGCGGGGGGGCCAAGAGACCCAGTACTTC.

This chain uses TRBV28 with TRBJ2-5; 8 bases agree with TRBD2. V shed 3 bases, J shed 5 bases, and the junction held 14 bases outside the gene matches. Germline lookup yields CDR1 MDHEN and CDR2 SYDVKM. This CDR3 contains 17 residues. DNA of the CDR3: TGTGCCAGCAGTTTCCTTCAGCGGGAGTGGTGTTCGGAGACCCAGTACTTC. This translates into CASSFLQREWCSETQYF.

The V and J genes are TRBV2 and TRBJ1-4; TRBD1 matches 9 bases. Trimming took 8 bases from V and 10 from J; bases not matched to a gene: 17. Germline V gene data show CDR1 as SNHLY and CDR2 as FYNNEI. This CDR3 is 16 amino acids long. DNA of the CDR3: TGTGCCAGCCAATTCGGACAGGGGATGGAGAGGGGAAAACTGTTTTTT. It codes for CASQFGQGMERGKLFF.

The chain combines TRBV19 with TRBJ1-2; 9 bases fit TRBD1. V lost 9 bases to trimming and J lost 8 bases; unmatched junction nucleotides: 4. Germline loops: CDR1 LNHDA, CDR2 SQIVND (reference sequence). This CDR3 is built from 11 residues. In nucleotides, the CDR3 is TGTGCCAGGGGGACAGGGAAGGGCTACACCTTC. This gives the protein CARGTGKGYTF.

Here the CDR3 reads CASSSRGRTEAFF. CDR3 in DNA: TGTGCCAGCAGCTCCAGGGGGCGCACTGAAGCTTTCTTT. The chain links TRBV11-2 to TRBJ1-1, with 8 positions matching TRBD1. The CDR3 runs 13 residues. The ends lost 4 bases at V and 4 bases at J; junction bases unmatched: 2. In germline, CDR1 is SGHAT, CDR2 FQNNGV.

The J gene is TRBJ1-5, the V gene TRBV19; the D gene is possibly TRBD1 (6 bases). Germline CDR1 and CDR2: LNHDA and SQIVND (reference sequence). The CDR3 sequence is 16 residues long. V was pared by 5 bases and J by 3 bases, with 17 bases between. The CDR3: CASSPRRQVPNQPQHF. As DNA, the CDR3 is TGTGCCAGTAGTCCCCGTAGACAGGTCCCCAATCAGCCCCAGCATTTT.

This clone is a singleton in its sample. The chain's CDR3 is CATSRDHSGRARYEQYF. The DNA for the CDR3 is TGTGCCACCAGCAGAGATCATAGCGGGAGGGCTCGCTACGAGCAGTACTTC. This sequence joins TRBV15 and TRBJ2-7, with 11 bases that match TRBD2. CDR3 size: 17 residues. Germline CDR1 LNHNV, CDR2 YYDKDF (reference sequence). V shed 0 bases and J 3 bases; nucleotides not matched to a gene: 7.

The gene calls are TRBV7-6 and TRBJ2-1; 9 nucleotides line up with TRBD2. Losses at the gene ends were 3 bases for V and 8 bases for J; bases not matched to a gene: 11. This CDR3 region has 16 residues. Germline V lookup: CDR1 SGHVS, CDR2 FNYEAQ. The CDR3 protein is CASSFPGLAIGDEQFF. The CDR3 DNA sequence: TGTGCCAGCAGCTTCCCCGGACTAGCGATCGGAGATGAGCAGTTCTTC.

V gene TRBV5-8 combines with J gene TRBJ2-1, with 8 nucleotides matching TRBD1. Looked up from germline, CDR1 is SGHTS and CDR2 is YDEGEE. The CDR3 is 15 residues long. The V gene end was trimmed by 0 bases and the J gene end by 7 bases; junction bases not matched to a gene: 6. The CDR3 coding sequence is TGTGCCAGCAGCTTGGTGGACAGGGCGGGGAATGAGCAGTTCTTC. Its translation: CASSLVDRAGNEQFF.

The chain has TRBV11-2 and TRBJ2-7; possible D gene TRBD1, 6 bases. This CDR3 region has 13 residues. V was shortened by 3 bases and J by 5 bases, with 11 bases between the two germline ends. CDR1 and CDR2 from the germline V gene are SGHAT and FQNNGV. CDR3 protein: CASSLTGPHEQYF. The CDR3 DNA reads as TGTGCCAGCAGCTTGACAGGTCCCCACGAGCAGTACTTC.

This chain connects TRBV7-7 to TRBJ1-2; D is unresolved. Germline assignment: CDR1 SSHAT and CDR2 FNYEAQ (reference sequence). The CDR3 length is 17 residues. With 0 bases removed from V and 2 bases from J, the gap between germline ends came to 16 bases. Written as DNA, the CDR3 is TGTGCCAGCAGCTTAGCGCCCCGGGAATTAGACAACTATGGCTACACCTTC. The encoded protein is CASSLAPRELDNYGYTF.

This sequence joins TRBV19 and TRBJ1-5; 11 bases match TRBD1. The CDR3 length is 18 residues. Germline V lookup: CDR1 LNHDA, CDR2 SQIVND (reference sequence). J was trimmed by 3 bases and V by 5 bases; bases with no gene match: 12. The CDR3 sequence: CASSRDRGLPGTNQPQHF. CDR3 in DNA: TGTGCCAGTAGTCGGGACAGGGGGTTACCCGGTACCAATCAGCCCCAGCATTTT.

J is TRBJ2-2 and V is TRBV23-1; maybe TRBD1 (6 bases). TRBV23-1 is treated as an ORF (open reading frame) with a function not yet certain. The CDR3 runs 14 residues. Deletions cut 7 bases from V and 1 base from J, with 10 bases between. The CDR3 region has the DNA TGCGCCAGCAACGGACAGAGGAACACCGGGGAGCTGTTTTTT. Translated: CASNGQRNTGELFF.

This sequence joins TRBV19 and TRBJ2-3; TRBD2 matches 10 bases. After removal of 4 bases from V and 1 base from J, the junction contained 5 bases not matched to a gene. The CDR3 contains 16 residues. Looked up from germline, CDR1 is LNHDA and CDR2 is SQIVND (reference sequence). The chain's CDR3 is CASSTSSGRGTDTQYF. CDR3 bases: TGTGCCAGTAGTACGTCTAGCGGGAGAGGCACAGATACGCAGTATTTT.